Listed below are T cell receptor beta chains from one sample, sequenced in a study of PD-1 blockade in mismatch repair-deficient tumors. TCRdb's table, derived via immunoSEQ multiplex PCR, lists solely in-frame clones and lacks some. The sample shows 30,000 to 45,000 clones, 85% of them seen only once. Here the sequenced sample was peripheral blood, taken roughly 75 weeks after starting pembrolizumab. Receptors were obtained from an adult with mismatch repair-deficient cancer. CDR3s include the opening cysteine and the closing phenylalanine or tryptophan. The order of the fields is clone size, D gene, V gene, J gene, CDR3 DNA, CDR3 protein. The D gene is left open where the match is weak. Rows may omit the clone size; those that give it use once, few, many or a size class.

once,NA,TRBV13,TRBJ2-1,TGTGCCAGCAGCTTCCTAAGAGACGACGGGAAAAATGAGCAGTTCTTC,CASSFLRDDGKNEQFF
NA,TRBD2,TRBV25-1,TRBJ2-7,TGTGCCAGCACCGGCGCGGGGGGTAACGAGCAGTACTTC,CASTGAGGNEQYF
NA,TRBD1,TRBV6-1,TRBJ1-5,TGTGCCAGCAGTAGGACAGGGTGGGAGGGGACCCAGCATTTT,CASSRTGWEGTQHF
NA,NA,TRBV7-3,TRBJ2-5,TGTGCCAGCAGCTTAGGGTTGGGGTACCAAGAGACCCAGTACTTC,CASSLGLGYQETQYF
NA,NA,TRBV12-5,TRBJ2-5,TGTGCTAGTGCCCGCGGACCTCAAGAGACCCAGTACTTC,CASARGPQETQYF
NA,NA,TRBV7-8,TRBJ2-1,TGTGCCAGCAGCTTAGCACTCTCCTACAATGAGCAGTTCTTC,CASSLALSYNEQFF
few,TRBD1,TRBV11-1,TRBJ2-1,TGTGCCAGCAGCTTAGATCGTGGGACAGAAAACAACAATGAGCAGTTCTTC,CASSLDRGTENNNEQFF
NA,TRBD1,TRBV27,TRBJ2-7,TGTGCCAGCAGTTTAGGACAGGCCCCCTACGAGCAGTACTTC,CASSLGQAPYEQYF
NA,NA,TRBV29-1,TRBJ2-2,TGCAGCATTAAGGGACCCGAGATAAACACCGGGGAGCTGTTTTTT,CSIKGPEINTGELFF
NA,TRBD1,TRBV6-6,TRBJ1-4,TGTGCCAGCAGTTCCGGGACAGTGAATGAAAAACTGTTTTTT,CASSSGTVNEKLFF
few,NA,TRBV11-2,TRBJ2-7,TGTGCCAGCAGCTTAAGTGAAGAGCAGTACTTC,CASSLSEEQYF
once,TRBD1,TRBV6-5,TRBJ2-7,TGTGCCAGCAGGGCCCCGGGCACAGGGGGCTACGAGCAGTACTTC,CASRAPGTGGYEQYF
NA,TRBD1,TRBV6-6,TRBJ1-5,TGTGCCAGCACTTCCGGGACAGATAATCAGCCCCAGCATTTT,CASTSGTDNQPQHF
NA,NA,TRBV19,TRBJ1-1,TGTGCCACAGAGAACCCAGTCAACACTGAAGCTTTCTTT,CATENPVNTEAFF
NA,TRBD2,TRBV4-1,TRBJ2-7,TGCGCCAGCAGCCAACAGACTAGCGGGAGTCCCCCCTACGAGCAGTACTTC,CASSQQTSGSPPYEQYF
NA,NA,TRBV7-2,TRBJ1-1,TGTGCCAGCAGCTTAGCGGCAGTCACTGAAGCTTTCTTT,CASSLAAVTEAFF
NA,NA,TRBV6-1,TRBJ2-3,TGTGCCAGCAGGGCACCGGGATCTGGTACGCAGTATTTT,CASRAPGSGTQYF
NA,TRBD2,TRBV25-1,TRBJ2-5,TGTGCCAGCAGCAAGACCGGGACTAGCGGGCCAAAACAAGAGACCCAGTACTTC,CASSKTGTSGPKQETQYF
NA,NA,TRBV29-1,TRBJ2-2,TGCAGCGTACGAGGTACGAACACCGGGGAGCTGTTTTTT,CSVRGTNTGELFF
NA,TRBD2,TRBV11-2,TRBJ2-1,TGTGCCAGCAGCGCCGGGACTAGCGGGTACAATGAGCAGTTCTTC,CASSAGTSGYNEQFF
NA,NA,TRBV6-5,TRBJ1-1,TGTGCCAGCAGTCCCAGCACAATGAACACTGAAGCTTTCTTT,CASSPSTMNTEAFF
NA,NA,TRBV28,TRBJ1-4,TGTGCCAGCAGTTTCCCCGAGCGGAGTACAAATGAAAAACTGTTTTTT,CASSFPERSTNEKLFF
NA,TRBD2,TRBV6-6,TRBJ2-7,TGTGCCAGCAGCGCACTAGCGGGAGGGCTCTCGGGTGAGCAGTACTTC,CASSALAGGLSGEQYF